This TCR beta chain was profiled in a study of blood T cell repertoires in COVID-19. Turning to the study itself: Sources were T cells, B-cell-depleted T cells, or PBMCs; the material itself was cDNA or gDNA.

The length of the CDR3 is 14 residues. V was pared by 1 base and J by 7 bases, with 6 bases of the junction left unmatched. The germline V gene encodes CDR1 SEHNR and CDR2 FQNEAQ (reference sequence). A note on this clone: This CDR3 is also generated by other DNA sequences in the sample.

Data came from immunoSEQ multiplex PCR; TCRdb stores just in-frame clones and leaves some out. The sample has under 250,000 clones, 83% seen once. Shortly before study entry, within 2 weeks, exposed participants had met a COVID-19 case. The sample was PBMCs or T cells enriched from blood (not recorded which). The origin of this receptor is a woman between 45 and 60 years old who had been exposed to COVID-19. The chain links TRBV7-9 to TRBJ1-1; 7 bases fit TRBD1. The CDR3 is CASSLGGTAIEAFF. In nucleotides, the CDR3 is TGTGCCAGCAGCTTAGGGGGGACAGCCATTGAAGCTTTCTTT.